What follows are 19 T cell receptor beta chains derived from one specimen sequenced in a study of Ad26.COV2.S vaccination and SARS-CoV-2 variants. Clones were read by immunoSEQ multiplex PCR, and TCRdb kept only the in-frame ones, dropping some. The data contain 450,000 to 550,000 clones, about 91% of them singletons. Noted treatment: 19 received Ad26.COV2.S at low or high dose, single or two shots; about 5 received placebo; per-sample allocation not given. On day 63 after the first injection, vaccine and placebo recipients gave samples. This specimen was peripheral blood, taken in a trial of Ad26.COV2.S vaccine versus placebo. The source is a person aged 18-60 years who received the Ad26.COV2.S COVID-19 vaccine or a placebo.

J is TRBJ2-2 and V is TRBV7-3, with a weak D call TRBD2 (5 bases). Germline loops: CDR1 SGHTA, CDR2 FQGTGA. V shed 8 bases and J shed 7 bases, with 14 bases lying between them. CDR3 length: 13 residues. The CDR3 region has the DNA TGTGCCAGCTCCCCACCGGGGTTCGGGGAGCTGTTTTTT. It translates to CASSPPGFGELFF.

The V call is TRBV5-5, the J call TRBJ2-7, with 7 bases lining up with TRBD2. Germline trimming cut 4 bases from V and 0 bases from J; bases unmatched to any gene: 13. Germline V gene data show CDR1 as SGHKS and CDR2 as YYEKEE (reference sequence). The CDR3 length is 17 residues. The chain's CDR3 is CASSLGPGLAVSYEQYV. Written as DNA, the CDR3 is TGTGCCAGCAGCCTGGGACCGGGGCTAGCGGTCTCCTACGAGCAGTACGTC.

The genes are TRBV7-9 and TRBJ1-3; weak D call: TRBD1 (6 bases). The length of the CDR3 is 17 residues. Trimming stripped 0 bases from V and 0 bases from J, with 12 bases between. Germline V gives CDR1 SEHNR, CDR2 FQNEAQ (reference sequence). The DNA of the CDR3 is TGTGCCAGCAGCTTAGCTTCCGGGACACCCTCTGGAAACACCATATATTTT. As protein: CASSLASGTPSGNTIYF.

The chain has TRBV4-3 and TRBJ1-4, with a weak D call TRBD1 (6 bases). The CDR3 is 18 amino acids. V lost 1 base and J 5 bases, leaving 20 bases between the germline ends. Germline CDR1 LGHNA, CDR2 YSLEER. The CDR3 DNA reads TGCGCCAGCAGCCAAGGCCCAGCAGGAGGGGGTCAGAATGAAAAACTGTTTTTT. It translates to CASSQGPAGGGQNEKLFF.

This sequence joins TRBV4-3 and TRBJ1-4; D not certain. The V gene lost 0 bases and the J gene lost 4 bases, with 9 bases spanning the gap. The CDR3 is 15 residues long. CDR1 is LGHNA and CDR2 is YSLEER in the germline V gene. The CDR3 coding sequence is TGCGCCAGCAGCCAAGATGTGGCGATTAATGAAAAACTGTTTTTT. It translates to CASSQDVAINEKLFF.

The CDR3 nucleotides read TGTGCCAGCAGTTACCGGGGGACAGGGACTTTTTCACCCCTCCACTTT. Protein: CASSYRGTGTFSPLHF. The chain joins TRBV6-5 to TRBJ1-6; 9 positions agree with TRBD1. The length of the CDR3 is 16 residues. With V trimmed by 2 bases and J by 9 bases, 8 bases remained unmatched. Germline V gives CDR1 MNHEY, CDR2 SVGAGI.

The chain joins TRBV5-6 to TRBJ2-3, with 9 bases matching TRBD2. The germline V gene encodes CDR1 SGHDT and CDR2 YYEEEE. The CDR3 contains 16 residues. With V trimmed by 2 bases and J by 1 base, 5 bases remained unmatched. The CDR3 is CASSFVAGAGTDTQYF. DNA for the CDR3: TGTGCCAGCAGCTTCGTAGCGGGAGCCGGCACAGATACGCAGTATTTT.

This chain links TRBV6-1 with TRBJ2-6; possible D gene TRBD2, 5 bases. Germline loops: CDR1 MNHNS, CDR2 SASEGT. Deletions cut 2 bases from V and 1 base from J, with 6 bases between. The CDR3 runs to 15 residues. This CDR3 reads CASSEPGSGANVLTF. CDR3 bases: TGTGCCAGCAGTGAACCGGGATCTGGGGCCAACGTCCTGACTTTC.

The chain combines TRBV9 with TRBJ1-5; the D is unclear. The CDR3 runs 13 residues. CDR1 SGDLS and CDR2 YYNGEE come from the germline V gene. V was shortened by 5 bases and J by 4 bases, with 10 bases between the two germline ends. CDR3 in amino acids: CASSRSPNQPQHF. Here the CDR3 DNA reads TGTGCCAGCAGTCGGAGCCCAAATCAGCCCCAGCATTTT.

This chain connects TRBV5-1 to TRBJ1-5, with 9 bases matching TRBD1. The V segment lost 5 bases and the J segment 4 bases; nucleotides outside the gene matches: 13. This CDR3 is 17 amino acids long. Germline lookup yields CDR1 SGHRS and CDR2 YFSETQ. CDR3 amino acids: CASSSVPTGGENQPQHF. CDR3 in DNA: TGCGCCAGCAGTTCCGTGCCGACAGGGGGGGAAAATCAGCCCCAGCATTTT.

This clone was seen once. The V gene is TRBV2, the J gene TRBJ1-4, with a tentative D call TRBD1 (6 bases). The CDR3 loop spans 15 amino acids. V lost 5 bases and J lost 8, with 18 bases in between. Germline assignment: CDR1 SNHLY and CDR2 FYNNEI. In DNA form, the CDR3 reads TGTGCCAGCAGTACCTTAGGGGGGTTTGGCGAAAAACTGTTTTTT. Its translation is CASSTLGGFGEKLFF.

The chain uses TRBV6-5 and TRBJ2-5; no reliable D call. V gave up 0 bases and J gave up 5 bases, with 13 bases separating them. Looked up from germline, CDR1 is MNHEY and CDR2 is SVGAGI. This CDR3 is built from 15 residues. The CDR3 region is CASSYSEGSSETQYF. The CDR3, as DNA: TGTGCCAGCAGTTACTCCGAAGGCAGCAGCGAGACCCAGTACTTC.

This clone was counted only a few times. This sequence joins TRBV7-3 and TRBJ2-2; the D is unclear. This CDR3 contains 13 residues. V shed 2 bases and J shed 5 bases, with 6 bases lying between them. Germline V gives CDR1 SGHTA, CDR2 FQGTGA. The CDR3 DNA reads as TGTGCCAGCAGCTTAGTGGCTACCGGGGAGCTGTTTTTT. Translation: CASSLVATGELFF.

The chain is built from TRBV9 and TRBJ1-1, with D tentatively TRBD1 (5 bases). CDR3 length equals 15 residues. Per germline, CDR1 SGDLS and CDR2 YYNGEE. Trimming took 4 bases from V and 4 from J, leaving 17 bases between them. The CDR3 region is CASSPGTLGSTEAFF. The CDR3 coding sequence is TGTGCCAGCAGCCCAGGGACCCTCGGGAGCACTGAAGCTTTCTTT.

This clone was recorded a few times. The V gene is TRBV4-3, the J gene TRBJ2-7, with a weak D call TRBD1 (6 bases). Trimming removed 4 bases from V and 0 bases from J, with 13 bases in between. CDR1 and CDR2 from the germline V gene are LGHNA and YSLEER. The CDR3 covers 15 residues. In DNA, the CDR3 is TGCGCCAGCAGCCGAGGGGGAGCTTTCTCCTACGAGCAGTACTTC. Its translation: CASSRGGAFSYEQYF.

V usage is TRBV7-8 and J usage is TRBJ1-2; D unresolved. Trimming took 4 bases from V and 3 from J, leaving 15 bases between them. The CDR3 sequence is 15 residues long. The V gene's germline CDR1 is SGHVS and CDR2 FQNEAQ. The CDR3 sequence: CASSSPRAADYGYTF. CDR3 sequence (DNA): TGTGCCAGCAGCTCCCCGCGGGCGGCAGACTATGGCTACACCTTC.

This clone is a singleton in its sample. The sample holds other DNA sequences that translate to the same CDR3. CDR3 nucleotide sequence: TGTGCCAGCAGCTTGGCTGGACTAGCCGGATACAATGAGCAGTTCTTC. Translation: CASSLAGLAGYNEQFF. This chain joins TRBV5-4 and TRBJ2-1; 8 bases fit TRBD2. CDR3 length: 16 amino acids. From germline, CDR1 is SGHNT and CDR2 YYREEE (reference sequence). V shed 0 bases, J shed 4 bases, and the junction held 6 bases outside the gene matches.

To note about this clone: The junction departs from the called germline gene at one end, perhaps through a read error. The CDR3 here is CASSVGQAWNTIYF. CDR3 nucleotide sequence: TGTGCCAGCAGCGTAGGACAGGCTTGGAACACCATATATTTT. The rearrangement uses TRBV13 and TRBJ1-3; 7 bases are a match to TRBD1. The CDR3 runs to 14 residues. Germline CDR1 and CDR2: PRHDT and FYEKMQ (reference sequence).

This clone was seen only once. The chain carries TRBV11-3 and TRBJ2-1, with D uncertain. Germline V gives CDR1 SGHNT, CDR2 YENEEA. The CDR3 runs 12 residues. The V end lost 4 bases, the J end lost 6 bases, and 7 bases lay between the germline ends. The CDR3 sequence is CASSYSPNEQFF. The CDR3 nucleotides are TGTGCCAGCAGCTACTCCCCCAATGAGCAGTTCTTC.